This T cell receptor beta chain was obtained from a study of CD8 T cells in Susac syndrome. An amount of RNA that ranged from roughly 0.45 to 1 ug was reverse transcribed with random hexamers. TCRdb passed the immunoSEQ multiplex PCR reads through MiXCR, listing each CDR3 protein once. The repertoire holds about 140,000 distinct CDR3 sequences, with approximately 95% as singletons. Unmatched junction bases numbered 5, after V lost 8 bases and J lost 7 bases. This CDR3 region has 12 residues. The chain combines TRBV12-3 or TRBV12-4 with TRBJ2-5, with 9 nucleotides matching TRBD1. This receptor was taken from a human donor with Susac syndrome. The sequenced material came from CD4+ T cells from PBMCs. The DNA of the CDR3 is TGTGCCAGCGGAAGACAGGGGGGGACCCAGTACTTC. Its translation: CASGRQGGTQYF.